A selection of T cell receptor beta chains follows, all from one sample in a study of blood T cell repertoires in COVID-19. Profiling relied on immunoSEQ multiplex PCR, and the TCRdb table lists in-frame clones only, not all of them. In the table there are roughly 250,000 clones, roughly nine tenths of which are singletons. Sequences were obtained from PBMCs or T cells enriched from blood (not recorded which). These receptors all stem from a human donor in a cohort exposed to, infected with or recovered from COVID-19 (not recorded which). The donor label of this sample is uncertain. Each CDR3 is given with its conserved first and last residue. The D gene is left open where the match is weak. Only part of the rows carry a size: once, few, many, or a class if the clone is expanded.

CDR3 DNA: TGTGCCACCAGTGACCCGGGACAGGGGGCTAATCAGCCCCAGCATTTT; CDR3 protein: CATSDPGQGANQPQHF; clone size: NA; D gene: TRBD1; J gene: TRBJ1-5; V gene: TRBV24-1
CDR3 DNA: TGTGCCACCAGCAGAGATTTACAGGGAAATCAGCCCCAGCATTTT; CDR3 protein: CATSRDLQGNQPQHF; clone size: NA; D gene: NA; J gene: TRBJ1-5; V gene: TRBV15
CDR3 DNA: TGCAGCGTCGAAACTAGCGGGGGGGCCACAGATACGCAGTATTTT; CDR3 protein: CSVETSGGATDTQYF; clone size: NA; D gene: TRBD2; J gene: TRBJ2-3; V gene: TRBV29-1
CDR3 DNA: TGTGCCAGCAGCCTCAGGGGCTACGAGCAGTACTTC; CDR3 protein: CASSLRGYEQYF; clone size: once; D gene: NA; J gene: TRBJ2-7; V gene: TRBV11-2
CDR3 DNA: TGTGCCAGCAGTTGGGGCACCTCGGGAGTAGCTTTCTTT; CDR3 protein: CASSWGTSGVAFF; clone size: once; D gene: NA; J gene: TRBJ1-1; V gene: TRBV6-2/TRBV6-3
CDR3 DNA: TGTGCCAGCAGTCTTACTCCGAACACTGAAGCTTTCTTT; CDR3 protein: CASSLTPNTEAFF; clone size: NA; D gene: NA; J gene: TRBJ1-1; V gene: TRBV6-4
CDR3 DNA: TGTGCCAGCAGCCCGGGTCATAACACTGAAGCTTTCTTT; CDR3 protein: CASSPGHNTEAFF; clone size: NA; D gene: NA; J gene: TRBJ1-1; V gene: TRBV7-2
CDR3 DNA: TGTGCCAGCAGCTTTTTGCGGGGGGGTGAGACCCAGTACTTC; CDR3 protein: CASSFLRGGETQYF; clone size: NA; D gene: TRBD2; J gene: TRBJ2-5; V gene: TRBV7-2
CDR3 DNA: TGCGCCAGCAGCTCCAGACTGGCGGGGGTGGAGACCCAGTACTTC; CDR3 protein: CASSSRLAGVETQYF; clone size: few; D gene: TRBD2; J gene: TRBJ2-5; V gene: TRBV5-1
CDR3 DNA: TGTGCCTGGAGTTTTACAGGGGGGCAGCCCCAGCATTTT; CDR3 protein: CAWSFTGGQPQHF; clone size: NA; D gene: TRBD1; J gene: TRBJ1-5; V gene: TRBV30
CDR3 DNA: TGCGCCAGCAGCTTGGAAGTACAGAGCACCTATGGCTACACCTTC; CDR3 protein: CASSLEVQSTYGYTF; clone size: NA; D gene: NA; J gene: TRBJ1-2; V gene: TRBV5-1
CDR3 DNA: TGTGCCAGCAGCGAATTGGGCACAGGCCTTCGAAGTGGCTACACCTTC; CDR3 protein: CASSELGTGLRSGYTF; clone size: NA; D gene: NA; J gene: TRBJ1-2; V gene: TRBV5-4
CDR3 DNA: TGTGCCAGCAGCTTAAGACACAACCCTCACTATGGCTACACCTTC; CDR3 protein: CASSLRHNPHYGYTF; clone size: NA; D gene: NA; J gene: TRBJ1-2; V gene: TRBV7-2
CDR3 DNA: TGTGCTAGTGGTTTTCCGGGACAGGGGTATGCTTTCTTT; CDR3 protein: CASGFPGQGYAFF; clone size: NA; D gene: TRBD1; J gene: TRBJ1-1; V gene: TRBV12-5
CDR3 DNA: TGTGCCAGCAAACAGGGGGAAGATTCACCCCTCCACTTT; CDR3 protein: CASKQGEDSPLHF; clone size: few; D gene: TRBD1; J gene: TRBJ1-6; V gene: TRBV12-3/TRBV12-4
CDR3 DNA: TGTGCCAGCTCGAGCGGGGTCTACAATGAGCAGTTCTTC; CDR3 protein: CASSSGVYNEQFF; clone size: NA; D gene: TRBD2; J gene: TRBJ2-1; V gene: TRBV25-1
CDR3 DNA: TGTGCCACCACGGACTCGAGAGTCCTCCACTTT; CDR3 protein: CATTDSRVLHF; clone size: NA; D gene: NA; J gene: TRBJ1-6; V gene: TRBV19
CDR3 DNA: TGTGCCAGCAGCCGACAGGGGGCCGATGAGCAGTTCTTC; CDR3 protein: CASSRQGADEQFF; clone size: NA; D gene: TRBD1; J gene: TRBJ2-1; V gene: TRBV2
CDR3 DNA: TGTGCCACTTCGGGGGATATGAACACTGAAGCTTTCTTT; CDR3 protein: CATSGDMNTEAFF; clone size: NA; D gene: NA; J gene: TRBJ1-1; V gene: TRBV10-3
CDR3 DNA: TGTGCCTGGAGTTTCGGGGGAACTAATGAAAAACTGTTTTTT; CDR3 protein: CAWSFGGTNEKLFF; clone size: NA; D gene: NA; J gene: TRBJ1-4; V gene: TRBV30
CDR3 DNA: TGTGCCACCAGTGATTTTTCCGGGTATCATGAGCAGTTCTTC; CDR3 protein: CATSDFSGYHEQFF; clone size: NA; D gene: NA; J gene: TRBJ2-1; V gene: TRBV24-1
CDR3 DNA: TGTGCCATCGGTACAGGGGCAAGCAATCAGCCCCAGCATTTT; CDR3 protein: CAIGTGASNQPQHF; clone size: NA; D gene: TRBD1; J gene: TRBJ1-5; V gene: TRBV10-3
CDR3 DNA: TGTGCCAGCAGCCCCAAAAAGCGGGGCCCGCAAGAGACCCAGTACTTC; CDR3 protein: CASSPKKRGPQETQYF; clone size: NA; D gene: TRBD2; J gene: TRBJ2-5; V gene: TRBV14
CDR3 DNA: TGTGCCAGTAGTCCGGGGACAGGGGGCTCCTTACGAGGCTACACCTTC; CDR3 protein: CASSPGTGGSLRGYTF; clone size: once; D gene: TRBD1; J gene: TRBJ1-2; V gene: TRBV19
CDR3 DNA: TGCAGCGTCCTAGGGACAGGGGCCCCCTACGAGCAGTACTTC; CDR3 protein: CSVLGTGAPYEQYF; clone size: NA; D gene: TRBD1; J gene: TRBJ2-7; V gene: TRBV29-1
CDR3 DNA: TGTGCCAGCAGCGTAGACCCCCCAGGGGGCGGCATAGAGACCCAGTACTTC; CDR3 protein: CASSVDPPGGGIETQYF; clone size: NA; D gene: TRBD1; J gene: TRBJ2-5; V gene: TRBV9
CDR3 DNA: TGTGCCAGCTCACCGGACAGGGGGCTTGTCGGGGAGCTGTTTTTT; CDR3 protein: CASSPDRGLVGELFF; clone size: NA; D gene: TRBD1; J gene: TRBJ2-2; V gene: TRBV18
CDR3 DNA: TGTGCCAGCAGAGACATATCGGGAAACACCATATATTTT; CDR3 protein: CASRDISGNTIYF; clone size: NA; D gene: NA; J gene: TRBJ1-3; V gene: TRBV7-2
CDR3 DNA: TGTGCCAGCAGTCCCGGCGGGAGCAATCAGCCCCAGCATTTT; CDR3 protein: CASSPGGSNQPQHF; clone size: NA; D gene: NA; J gene: TRBJ1-5; V gene: TRBV27
CDR3 DNA: TGTGCCATCAGTGAGTCGGGGACAGACTCCTATGGCTACACCTTC; CDR3 protein: CAISESGTDSYGYTF; clone size: NA; D gene: TRBD1; J gene: TRBJ1-2; V gene: TRBV10-3
CDR3 DNA: TGCAGCGTGGACAGGGGCGGGGAGACCCAGTACTTC; CDR3 protein: CSVDRGGETQYF; clone size: NA; D gene: TRBD1; J gene: TRBJ2-5; V gene: TRBV29-1
CDR3 DNA: TGTGCCAGCAGCTTCGGAGTCGGATCGAACACTGAAGCTTTCTTT; CDR3 protein: CASSFGVGSNTEAFF; clone size: NA; D gene: NA; J gene: TRBJ1-1; V gene: TRBV5-5
CDR3 DNA: TGTGCCAGCAGCGCCTCACAGGGGGCAGCGGGGGAGCAGTTCTTC; CDR3 protein: CASSASQGAAGEQFF; clone size: NA; D gene: TRBD1; J gene: TRBJ2-1; V gene: TRBV6-5
CDR3 DNA: TGTGCCAGCAGTTACAGGACAGGGCGCACAGATACGCAGTATTTT; CDR3 protein: CASSYRTGRTDTQYF; clone size: once; D gene: TRBD1; J gene: TRBJ2-3; V gene: TRBV6-5
CDR3 DNA: TGTGCCAGCAGTTATTTCCGGCCAGGGGGCGCGGACACTGAAGCTTTCTTT; CDR3 protein: CASSYFRPGGADTEAFF; clone size: NA; D gene: TRBD1; J gene: TRBJ1-1; V gene: TRBV6-2/TRBV6-3
CDR3 DNA: TGTGCCAGTAGTATAGATCGTAAAAGGACACAGCCCCAGCATTTT; CDR3 protein: CASSIDRKRTQPQHF; clone size: NA; D gene: NA; J gene: TRBJ1-5; V gene: TRBV19